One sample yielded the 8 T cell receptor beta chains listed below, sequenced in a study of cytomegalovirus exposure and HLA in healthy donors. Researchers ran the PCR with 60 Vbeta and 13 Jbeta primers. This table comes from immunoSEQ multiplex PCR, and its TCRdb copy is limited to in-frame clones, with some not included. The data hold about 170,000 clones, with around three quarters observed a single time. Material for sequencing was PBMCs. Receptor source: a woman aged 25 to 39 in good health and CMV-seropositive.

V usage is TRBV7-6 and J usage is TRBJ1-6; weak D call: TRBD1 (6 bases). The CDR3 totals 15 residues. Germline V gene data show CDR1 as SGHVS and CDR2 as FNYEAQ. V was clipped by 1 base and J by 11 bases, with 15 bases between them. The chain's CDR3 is CASSLVQAGETPLHF. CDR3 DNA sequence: TGTGCCAGCAGCTTAGTTCAAGCAGGGGAAACACCCCTCCACTTT.

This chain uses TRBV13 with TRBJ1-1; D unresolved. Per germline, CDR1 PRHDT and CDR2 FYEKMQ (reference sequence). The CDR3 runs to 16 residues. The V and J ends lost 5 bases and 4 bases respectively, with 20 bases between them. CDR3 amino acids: CASSPAADTRGTEAFF. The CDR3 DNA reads TGTGCCAGCAGCCCAGCGGCTGACACCCGGGGCACTGAAGCTTTCTTT.

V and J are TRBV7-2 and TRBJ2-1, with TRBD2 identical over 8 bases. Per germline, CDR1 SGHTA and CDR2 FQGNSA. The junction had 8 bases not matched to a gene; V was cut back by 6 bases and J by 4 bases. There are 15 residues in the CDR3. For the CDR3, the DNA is TGTGCCAGCAGTTATGCGGGGGGCCTTTACAATGAGCAGTTCTTC. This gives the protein CASSYAGGLYNEQFF.

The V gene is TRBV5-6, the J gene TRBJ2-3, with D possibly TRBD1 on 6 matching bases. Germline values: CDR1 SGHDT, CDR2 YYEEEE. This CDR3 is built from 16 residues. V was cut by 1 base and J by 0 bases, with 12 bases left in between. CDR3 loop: CASSLLFGQSTDTQYF. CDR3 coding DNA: TGTGCCAGCAGCTTGCTTTTCGGACAGAGCACAGATACGCAGTATTTT.

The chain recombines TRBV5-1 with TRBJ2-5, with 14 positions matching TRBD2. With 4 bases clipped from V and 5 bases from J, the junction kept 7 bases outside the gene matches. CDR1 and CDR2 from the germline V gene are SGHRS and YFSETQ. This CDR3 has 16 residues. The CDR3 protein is CASSLGLAGAGETQYF. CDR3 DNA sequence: TGCGCCAGCAGCCTGGGACTAGCGGGAGCGGGTGAGACCCAGTACTTC. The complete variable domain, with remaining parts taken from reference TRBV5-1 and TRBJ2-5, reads KAGVTQTPRYLIKTRGQQVTLSCSPISGHRSVSWYQQTPGQGLQFLFEYFSETQRNKGNFPGRFSGRQFSNSRSEMNVSTLELGDSALYLCASSLGLAGAGETQYFGPGTRLLVL.

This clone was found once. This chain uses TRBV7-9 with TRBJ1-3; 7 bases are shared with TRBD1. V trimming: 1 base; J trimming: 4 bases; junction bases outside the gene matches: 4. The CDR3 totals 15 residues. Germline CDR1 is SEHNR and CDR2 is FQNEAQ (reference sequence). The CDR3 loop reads CASSLEGARGNTIYF. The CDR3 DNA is TGTGCCAGCAGCTTAGAGGGGGCTCGGGGAAACACCATATATTTT. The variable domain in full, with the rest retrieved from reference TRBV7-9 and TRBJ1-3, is DTGVSQNPRHKITKRGQNVTFRCDPISEHNRLYWYRQTLGQGPEFLTYFQNEAQLEKSRLLSDRFSAERPKGSFSTLEIQRTEQGDSAMYLCASSLEGARGNTIYFGEGSWLTVV.

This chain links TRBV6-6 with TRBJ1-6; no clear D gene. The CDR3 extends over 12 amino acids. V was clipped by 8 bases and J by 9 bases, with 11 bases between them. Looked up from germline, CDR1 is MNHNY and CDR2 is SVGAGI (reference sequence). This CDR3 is CASGHPSSPLHF. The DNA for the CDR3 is TGTGCCAGCGGCCACCCTTCTTCACCCCTCCACTTT.

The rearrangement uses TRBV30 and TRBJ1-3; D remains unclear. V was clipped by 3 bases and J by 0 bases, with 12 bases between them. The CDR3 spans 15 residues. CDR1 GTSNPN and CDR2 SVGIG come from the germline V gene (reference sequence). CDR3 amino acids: CAWRTRQNSGNTIYF. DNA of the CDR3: TGTGCCTGGAGGACGAGGCAGAACTCTGGAAACACCATATATTTT.